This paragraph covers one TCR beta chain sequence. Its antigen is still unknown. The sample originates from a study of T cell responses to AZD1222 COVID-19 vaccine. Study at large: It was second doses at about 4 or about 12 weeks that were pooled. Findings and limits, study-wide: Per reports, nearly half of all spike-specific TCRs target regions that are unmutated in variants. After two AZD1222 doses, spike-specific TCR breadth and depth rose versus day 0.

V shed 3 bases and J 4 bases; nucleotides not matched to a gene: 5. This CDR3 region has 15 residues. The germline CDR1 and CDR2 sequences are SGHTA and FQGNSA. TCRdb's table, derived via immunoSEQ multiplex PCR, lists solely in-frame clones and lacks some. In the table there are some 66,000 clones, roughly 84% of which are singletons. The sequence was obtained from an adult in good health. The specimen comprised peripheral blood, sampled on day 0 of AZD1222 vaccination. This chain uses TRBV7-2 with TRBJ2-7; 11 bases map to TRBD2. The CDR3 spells CASSFQGLAAYEQYF. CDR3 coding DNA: TGTGCCAGCAGCTTTCAGGGACTAGCGGCTTACGAGCAGTACTTC.